These 29 T cell receptor beta chains were sequenced from one sample in a study of T cells in women clearing cervical HPV infection. Profiling relied on immunoSEQ multiplex PCR, and the TCRdb table lists in-frame clones only, not all of them. The specimen's table records some 24,000 clones. Sequencing used blood buffy coat. These receptors came from a woman between 18 and 69 years old with a cervical HPV16 infection that either progressed to CIN3+ or cleared (not recorded which).

Details on this clone: Read coverage stops 3 residues before the CDR3 terminus; the germline J gene supplies the remainder. V usage is TRBV6-1 and J usage is TRBJ2-7; TRBD1 matches 7 bases. The J segment lost 2 bases and the V segment lost 1 base, leaving 5 bases of the junction unmatched. Germline CDR1 reads MNHNS; CDR2 reads SASEGT. The CDR3 is 15 amino acids. The DNA read from the CDR3 is TGTGCCAGCAGTGAAGGTGACAGGGCCACCTACGAG. It encodes CASSEGDRATYE. The full CDR3 reads CASSEGDRATYEQYF.

With regard to this clone: The read ends 3 residues shy of where the CDR3 ends; the end is completed using the germline J gene. This chain links TRBV2 with TRBJ2-1; 8 bases are a match to TRBD1. The CDR3 is 14 amino acids. Germline CDR1 and CDR2: SNHLY and FYNNEI. The J segment lost 1 base and the V segment lost 7 bases, leaving 3 bases of the junction unmatched. CDR3 DNA, as far as it was read: TGTGCCAGCAAGGACAGGGTATCCTACAATGAG. It translates to CASKDRVSYNE. The entire CDR3 protein is CASKDRVSYNEQFF.

Turning to this clone: The observed sequence ends 3 residues before the CDR3 terminus, with the missing tail filled in from the germline J gene. The chain couples TRBV20-1 to TRBJ2-1; a weak D match, TRBD2 (6 bases). V was trimmed by 5 bases and J by 2 bases, leaving 16 bases between them. The CDR3 extends over 15 amino acids. Germline CDR1 DFQATT, CDR2 SNEGSKA (reference sequence). The covered CDR3 bases are TGCAGTGCTGGCGACGCCGGGACTCCCTACAATGAG. Encoded protein: CSAGDAGTPYNE. The whole CDR3 protein reads CSAGDAGTPYNEQFF.

With respect to this clone: Coverage ceases 3 residues before the CDR3 finishes, and the germline J gene fills in the end. This chain connects TRBV29-1 to TRBJ2-1; TRBD2 aligns across 7 bases. Germline loops: CDR1 SQVTM, CDR2 ANQGSEA. V gave up 6 bases and J gave up 9 bases; unmatched junction bases: 11. CDR3 length: 13 amino acids. The sequenced CDR3 bases are TGCAGCGTCCTCTTGGGGGGGGACGGTGAG. Translation gives CSVLLGGDGE. The complete CDR3 protein is CSVLLGGDGEQFF.

The CDR3: CASSEAPLPQHF. CDR3 DNA, as far as it was read: TGTGCCAGCAGTGAAGCCCCCCTTCCC. The genes are TRBV6-1 and TRBJ1-5; no clear D gene. From the germline J gene comes the end of the CDR3, since the read stops 3 residues before it. Germline CDR1 is MNHNS and CDR2 is SASEGT. The CDR3 consists of 12 residues.

As regards this clone: The CDR3 end falls 3 residues outside the read, so it is completed with the germline J gene. V usage is TRBV6-1 and J usage is TRBJ2-3, with 8 nucleotides matching TRBD2. V trimming: 4 bases; J trimming: 2 bases; junction bases outside the gene matches: 8. This CDR3 has 16 residues. Germline V lookup: CDR1 MNHNS, CDR2 SASEGT. Here the CDR3 reads CASSGLGGGITDTQYF. CDR3 DNA (partial): TGTGCCAGCAGTGGCCTAGGCGGGGGGATCACAGATACG.

In regard to this clone: The read stops 3 residues short of the end of the CDR3; the missing end is completed from the germline J gene. The genes are TRBV7-9 and TRBJ1-1; D may be TRBD1 (5 bases). This CDR3 contains 14 residues. Germline V gene data show CDR1 as SEHNR and CDR2 as FQNEAQ (reference sequence). The sequenced CDR3 bases are TGTGCCAGCAGTTCCTTGGGGGGTGTGGTTCGG. Residues: CASSSLGGVVR. The CDR3 in its entirety is CASSSLGGVVRAFF.

With regard to this clone: The CDR3 end is not reached by the read, which stops 3 residues before it; the germline J gene fills it in. This rearrangement joins TRBV6-4 to TRBJ1-2; D gene uncertain. The CDR3 sequence is 14 residues long. V gave up 0 bases and J gave up 2 bases, with 7 bases separating them. In germline, CDR1 is MRHNA, CDR2 SNTAGT. CDR3: CASSDSGRNYGYTF. CDR3 DNA (partial): TGTGCCAGCAGTGACTCGGGCAGGAACTATGGC.

In the case of this clone: The observed sequence ends 3 residues before the CDR3 terminus, with the missing tail filled in from the germline J gene. The chain combines TRBV2 with TRBJ1-5; TRBD1 matches 7 bases. Germline V gene lookup returns CDR1 SNHLY and CDR2 FYNNEI. V dropped 7 bases and J dropped 5; count of bases not matched to a gene: 11. The CDR3 length is 15 residues. The DNA read from the CDR3 is TGTGCCAGCAACGACCCGGGAGGGGGCTATCAGCCC. This encodes CASNDPGGGYQP. The whole CDR3 is CASNDPGGGYQPQHF. Filled out from reference TRBV2 and TRBJ1-5, the complete variable domain reads EPEVTQTPSHQVTQMGQEVILRCVPISNHLYFYWYRQILGQKVEFLVSFYNNEISEKSEIFDDQFSVERPDGSNFTLKIRSTKLEDSAMYFCASNDPGGGYQPQHFGDGTRLSIL.

For this clone: Read sequence stops 3 residues before the CDR3 end, and the germline J gene provides the missing end. The chain links TRBV20-1 to TRBJ1-5, with TRBD1 as a possible D gene (5 bases). Trimming stripped 3 bases from V and 2 bases from J, with 11 bases between. This CDR3 spans 14 amino acids. Germline values: CDR1 DFQATT, CDR2 SNEGSKA (reference sequence). The CDR3 spells CSASDQGGNQPQHF. CDR3 DNA (partial): TGCAGTGCTAGCGATCAGGGAGGCAATCAGCCC.

Worth noting for this clone: The read halts 3 residues ahead of the CDR3 end, with the missing end drawn from the germline J gene. The gene calls are TRBV20-1 and TRBJ1-1, with D tentatively TRBD1 (6 bases). Per germline, CDR1 DFQATT and CDR2 SNEGSKA (reference sequence). There are 14 residues in the CDR3. V was shortened by 5 bases and J by 3 bases, with 16 bases between the two germline ends. Incomplete CDR3 DNA: TGCAGTGCTGGAGTAGGGGGGGCGTACACTGAA. This codes for CSAGVGGAYTE. From start to end, the CDR3 is CSAGVGGAYTEAFF.

In regard to this clone: The CDR3 end is not reached by the read, which stops 3 residues before it; the germline J gene fills it in. The chain carries TRBV24-1 and TRBJ1-2; TRBD1 agrees at 7 bases. The germline CDR1 and CDR2 sequences are KGHDR and SFDVKD. The junction had 7 bases not matched to a gene; V was cut back by 4 bases and J by 3 bases. The CDR3 is 15 residues long. Incomplete CDR3 DNA: TGTGCCACCAGTGACCCAACGGGACAGCACTATGGC. It encodes CATSDPTGQHYG. The CDR3 in full is CATSDPTGQHYGYTF.

As for this clone: The read terminates 3 residues ahead of where the CDR3 ends, so the germline J gene completes it. The genes are TRBV4-2 and TRBJ2-3; 10 bases match TRBD2. V dropped 1 base and J dropped 1; count of bases not matched to a gene: 2. Germline loops: CDR1 LGHNA, CDR2 YNFKEQ. This CDR3 has 16 residues. The CDR3 bases that were read are TGTGCCAGCAGCCAAGCCAGCGGGGGGGGCACAGATACG. It codes for CASSQASGGGTDT. The entire CDR3 protein reads CASSQASGGGTDTQYF.

As to this clone: Sequence at one end of the junction differs from germline and may be a read error. The CDR3 is cut off 3 residues early in the read; its end comes from the germline J gene. The same CDR3 also results from other DNA sequences found in this sample. The J gene is TRBJ1-3, the V gene TRBV2, with D possibly TRBD1 on 5 matching bases. The CDR3 length is 13 residues. CDR1 is SNHLY and CDR2 is FYNNEI in the germline V gene. The sequenced CDR3 bases are TGTGCCAGCAGCAGGGTGCGTGGAAACACA. As protein: CASSRVRGNT. The CDR3 in full is CASSRVRGNTIYF.

In regard to this clone: The CDR3 goes on 3 residues after the read ends, and that part is filled in from the germline J gene. The chain joins TRBV19 to TRBJ1-1; maybe TRBD1 (5 bases). The length of the CDR3 is 14 residues. Germline V lookup: CDR1 LNHDA, CDR2 SQIVND (reference sequence). Trimming shortened V by 3 bases and J by 3 bases, and 11 bases separated the two germline ends. The CDR3 loop is CASSIGGRDTEAFF. The CDR3 DNA, read in part, is TGTGCCAGTAGTATCGGGGGTCGCGACACTGAA.

A word on this clone: The missing CDR3 end, 3 residues past where the read stops, is filled in from the germline J gene. The chain combines TRBV20-1 with TRBJ1-2; 8 positions match TRBD1. V shed 6 bases, J shed 5 bases, and the junction held 17 bases outside the gene matches. The germline CDR1 and CDR2 sequences are DFQATT and SNEGSKA (reference sequence). The CDR3 runs to 16 residues. The CDR3 reads CSATGPDRVFWYGYTF. Partial CDR3 DNA: TGCAGTGCCACAGGTCCGGACAGGGTTTTTTGGTATGGC.

Points on this clone: The CDR3 end is not reached by the read, which stops 3 residues before it; the germline J gene fills it in. The chain combines TRBV4-1 with TRBJ2-3; 9 positions agree with TRBD1. Germline lookup yields CDR1 MGHRA and CDR2 YSYEKL. The CDR3 is 15 residues long. The ends lost 5 bases at V and 3 bases at J; junction bases unmatched: 6. CDR3 DNA (partial): TGCGCCAGCAGCTACCGACAGGGGGATACAGATACG. Amino acid sequence: CASSYRQGDTDT. The entire CDR3 protein is CASSYRQGDTDTQYF.

For this clone: The missing CDR3 end, 3 residues past where the read stops, is filled in from the germline J gene. The J gene is TRBJ1-1, the V gene TRBV10-2, with D perhaps matching TRBD1 (6 bases). Trimming left V 5 bases short and J 5 bases short, with 12 bases between. This CDR3 region has 13 residues. Germline V gives CDR1 WSHSY, CDR2 SAAADI. CDR3 DNA, as far as it was read: TGCGCCAGCAGTCAGGGGAAGGGGACTGAA. The encoded protein is CASSQGKGTE. The full CDR3 sequence reads CASSQGKGTEAFF.

On this clone: The junction does not match germline at one end; this may be a read error. The sequenced fragment ends 3 residues before the CDR3 boundary, so the rest is inferred from the germline J gene. V is TRBV30 and J is TRBJ1-3; D gene unclear. This CDR3 is built from 11 residues. The V gene's germline CDR1 is GTSNPN and CDR2 SVGIG (reference sequence). The part of the CDR3 DNA that was read is TGTGCCTGGAGTGTAAGAGACACT. This gives the protein CAWSVRDT. The CDR3 reads in full as CAWSVRDTIYF.

To note about this clone: The sequenced fragment ends 3 residues before the CDR3 boundary, so the rest is inferred from the germline J gene. The chain is built from TRBV6-2 or TRBV6-3 and TRBJ1-1; D not resolved. With 4 bases removed from V and 4 bases from J, the gap between germline ends came to 10 bases. The CDR3 contains 13 residues. Looked up from germline, CDR1 is MNHEY and CDR2 is SVGEGT. The CDR3 DNA, read in part, is TGTGCCAGCAGTTCATACTTGTTCACTGAA. As protein: CASSSYLFTE. The whole CDR3 reads CASSSYLFTEAFF.

About this clone itself: The read finishes 3 residues shy of the CDR3 end, and the germline J gene is used to complete it. The chain has TRBV7-3 and TRBJ1-2, with 12 bases that match TRBD1. V dropped 6 bases and J dropped 2; count of bases not matched to a gene: 10. The CDR3 runs to 17 residues. Per germline, CDR1 SGHTA and CDR2 FQGTGA. CDR3 residues: CASSPEGQGAINYGYTF. The sequenced CDR3 bases are TGTGCCAGCAGTCCCGAGGGACAGGGGGCGATCAACTATGGC.

Details on this clone: The read ends 3 residues shy of where the CDR3 ends; the end is completed using the germline J gene. This chain links TRBV5-4 with TRBJ1-2; possible D gene TRBD1, 6 bases. Germline CDR1 is SGHNT and CDR2 is YYREEE (reference sequence). The CDR3 contains 14 residues. The covered CDR3 bases are TGTGCCAGCAGCCTTCGGACAGAAGACTTGGGC. Translation gives CASSLRTEDLG. The whole CDR3 is CASSLRTEDLGYTF.

Points on this clone: The read terminates 3 residues ahead of where the CDR3 ends, so the germline J gene completes it. V and J are TRBV7-3 and TRBJ2-2; tentative D call: TRBD1 (5 bases). CDR3 size: 15 residues. V was clipped by 5 bases and J by 5 bases, with 15 bases between them. CDR1 is SGHTA, CDR2 FQGTGA, per germline. CDR3 DNA (partial): TGTGCCAGCAGCGATTACAGGAGTTTGACCGGGGAG. As protein: CASSDYRSLTGE. The whole CDR3 protein reads CASSDYRSLTGELFF.

Worth noting for this clone: The sequenced fragment ends 3 residues before the CDR3 boundary, so the rest is inferred from the germline J gene. The chain has TRBV29-1 and TRBJ2-1; 16 nucleotides match TRBD2. V trimming: 5 bases; J trimming: 1 base; junction bases outside the gene matches: 14. The CDR3 loop spans 20 amino acids. Germline V gives CDR1 SQVTM, CDR2 ANQGSEA. This chain's CDR3 is CSVLLGLAGGPGLSYNEQFF. The CDR3 DNA, read in part, is TGCAGCGTTCTGTTGGGACTAGCGGGAGGGCCGGGTTTGTCCTACAATGAG.

Worth noting for this clone: The read ends 3 residues shy of where the CDR3 ends; the end is completed using the germline J gene. The genes are TRBV7-9 and TRBJ1-2, with D possibly TRBD1 on 5 matching bases. Germline lookup yields CDR1 SEHNR and CDR2 FQNEAQ (reference sequence). This CDR3 has 14 amino acids. The CDR3 protein is CASSHEDSSYDYTF. The CDR3 DNA, read in part, is TGTGCCAGCAGCCATGAAGACAGTTCCTACGAC.

About this clone itself: Sequencing ends 3 residues short of the CDR3 end; the germline J gene provides the rest. V usage is TRBV10-1 and J usage is TRBJ2-5; 8 positions agree with TRBD2. The CDR3 loop spans 14 amino acids. Germline-derived CDR1 and CDR2 are WNHNN and SYGVQD (reference sequence). Trimming removed 10 bases from V and 5 bases from J; junction bases left unmatched: 12. The CDR3 DNA, read in part, is TGCGCCACAGGTCCCGGGGGGGCCCCCGAGACC. Residues: CATGPGGAPET. The complete CDR3 protein is CATGPGGAPETQYF.

Turning to this clone: The read gets to within 3 residues of the CDR3 end, and the germline J gene fills in the rest. J is TRBJ2-2 and V is TRBV5-1; 8 bases agree with TRBD1. V shed 4 bases and J 10 bases; nucleotides not matched to a gene: 21. The CDR3 length is 18 residues. Germline CDR1 is SGHRS and CDR2 is YFSETQ. Partial CDR3 DNA: TGCGCCAGCAGCCCAAGACAGGGGAATCCCGCCGTACATGTGGAG. Protein sequence: CASSPRQGNPAVHVE. The CDR3, in full, reads CASSPRQGNPAVHVELFF.

This clone counts as medium-sized by frequency. The DNA ends 3 residues before the CDR3 does, and the rest of the CDR3 is filled in from the germline J gene. The chain is built from TRBV2 and TRBJ2-4; TRBD1 matches at 11 bases. The CDR3 covers 12 residues. CDR1 and CDR2 from the germline V gene are SNHLY and FYNNEI. CDR3 DNA (partial): TGTGCCAGCAGTCAGGGACAGGGGGTT. Translated, it gives CASSQGQGV. The complete CDR3 sequence is CASSQGQGVQYF. The entire variable domain, with the rest obtained from reference TRBV2 and TRBJ2-4, is as follows: EPEVTQTPSHQVTQMGQEVILRCVPISNHLYFYWYRQILGQKVEFLVSFYNNEISEKSEIFDDQFSVERPDGSNFTLKIRSTKLEDSAMYFCASSQGQGVQYFGAGTRLSVL.

For this clone: The observed sequence ends 3 residues before the CDR3 terminus, with the missing tail filled in from the germline J gene. The chain carries TRBV5-1 and TRBJ1-4; perhaps TRBD1 as D (5 bases). The CDR3 extends over 17 amino acids. Per germline, CDR1 SGHRS and CDR2 YFSETQ. Trimming took off 0 bases at V and 0 bases at J, with 12 bases between the two ends. The CDR3 loop reads CASSLAVVQATNEKLFF. The part of the CDR3 DNA that was read is TGCGCCAGCAGCTTGGCCGTTGTACAGGCAACTAATGAAAAA. Looking up the rest from reference TRBV5-1 and TRBJ1-4 gives the full variable domain: KAGVTQTPRYLIKTRGQQVTLSCSPISGHRSVSWYQQTPGQGLQFLFEYFSETQRNKGNFPGRFSGRQFSNSRSEMNVSTLELGDSALYLCASSLAVVQATNEKLFFGSGTQLSVL.